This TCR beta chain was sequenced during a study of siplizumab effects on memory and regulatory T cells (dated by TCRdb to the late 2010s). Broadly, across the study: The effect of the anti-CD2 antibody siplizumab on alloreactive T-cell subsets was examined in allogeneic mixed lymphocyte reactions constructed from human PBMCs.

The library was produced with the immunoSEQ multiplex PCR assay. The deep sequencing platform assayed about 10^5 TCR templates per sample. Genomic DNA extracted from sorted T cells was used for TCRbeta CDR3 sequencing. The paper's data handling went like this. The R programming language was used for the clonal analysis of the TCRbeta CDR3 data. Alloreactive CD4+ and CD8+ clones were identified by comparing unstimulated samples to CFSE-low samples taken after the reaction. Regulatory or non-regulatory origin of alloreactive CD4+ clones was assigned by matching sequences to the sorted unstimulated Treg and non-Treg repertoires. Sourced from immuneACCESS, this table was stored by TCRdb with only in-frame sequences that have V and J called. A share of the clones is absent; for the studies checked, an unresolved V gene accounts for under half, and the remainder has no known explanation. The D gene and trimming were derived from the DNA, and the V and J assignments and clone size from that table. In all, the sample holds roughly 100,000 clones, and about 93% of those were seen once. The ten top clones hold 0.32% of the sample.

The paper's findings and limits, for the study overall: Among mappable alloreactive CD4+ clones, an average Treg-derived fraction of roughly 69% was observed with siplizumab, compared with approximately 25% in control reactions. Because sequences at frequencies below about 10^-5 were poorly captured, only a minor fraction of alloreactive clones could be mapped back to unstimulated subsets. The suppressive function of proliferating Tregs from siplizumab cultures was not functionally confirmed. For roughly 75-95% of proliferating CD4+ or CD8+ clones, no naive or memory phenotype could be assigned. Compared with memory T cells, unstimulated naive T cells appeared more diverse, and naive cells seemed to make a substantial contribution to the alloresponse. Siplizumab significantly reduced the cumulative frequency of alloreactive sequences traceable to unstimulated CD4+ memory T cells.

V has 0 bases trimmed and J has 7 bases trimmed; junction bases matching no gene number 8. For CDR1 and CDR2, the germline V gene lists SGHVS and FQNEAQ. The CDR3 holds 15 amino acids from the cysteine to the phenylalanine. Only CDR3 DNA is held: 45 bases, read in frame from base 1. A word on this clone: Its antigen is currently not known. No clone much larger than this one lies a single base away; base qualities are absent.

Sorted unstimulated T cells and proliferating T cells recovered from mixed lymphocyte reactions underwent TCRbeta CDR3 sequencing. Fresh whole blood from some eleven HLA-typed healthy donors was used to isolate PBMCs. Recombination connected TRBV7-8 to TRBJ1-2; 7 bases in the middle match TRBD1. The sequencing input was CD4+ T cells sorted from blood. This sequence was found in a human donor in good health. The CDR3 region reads CASSLARGLGVGYTF. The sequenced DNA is TGTGCCAGCAGCTTAGCAAGGGGGCTCGGGGTTGGCTACACCTTC.